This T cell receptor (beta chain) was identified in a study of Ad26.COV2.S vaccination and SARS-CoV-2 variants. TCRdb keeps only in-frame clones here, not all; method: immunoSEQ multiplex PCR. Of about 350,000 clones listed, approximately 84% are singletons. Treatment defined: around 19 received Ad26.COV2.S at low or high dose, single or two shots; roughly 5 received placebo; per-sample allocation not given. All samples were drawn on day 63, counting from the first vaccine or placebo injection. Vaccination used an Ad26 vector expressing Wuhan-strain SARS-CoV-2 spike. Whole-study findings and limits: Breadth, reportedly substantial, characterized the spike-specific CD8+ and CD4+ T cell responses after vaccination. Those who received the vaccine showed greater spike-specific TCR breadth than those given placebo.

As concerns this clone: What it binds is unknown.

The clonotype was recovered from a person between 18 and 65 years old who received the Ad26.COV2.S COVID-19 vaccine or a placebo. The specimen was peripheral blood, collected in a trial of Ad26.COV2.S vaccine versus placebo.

This CDR3 reads CSVGQGAIGYTF. The CDR3, as DNA: TGCAGCGTGGGACAGGGGGCGATTGGCTACACCTTC. The chain uses TRBV29-1 and TRBJ1-2; 12 bases are shared with TRBD1. Germline CDR1 SQVTM, CDR2 ANQGSEA. The CDR3 totals 12 residues. Germline trimming cut 6 bases from V and 7 bases from J; bases unmatched to any gene: 3. The full variable domain, in which reference TRBV29-1 and TRBJ1-2 provide the parts outside the CDR3, is SAVISQKPSRDICQRGTSLTIQCQVDSQVTMMFWYRQQPGQSLTLIATANQGSEATYESGFVIDKFPISRPNLTFSTLTVSNMSPEDSSIYLCSVGQGAIGYTFGSGTRLTVV.